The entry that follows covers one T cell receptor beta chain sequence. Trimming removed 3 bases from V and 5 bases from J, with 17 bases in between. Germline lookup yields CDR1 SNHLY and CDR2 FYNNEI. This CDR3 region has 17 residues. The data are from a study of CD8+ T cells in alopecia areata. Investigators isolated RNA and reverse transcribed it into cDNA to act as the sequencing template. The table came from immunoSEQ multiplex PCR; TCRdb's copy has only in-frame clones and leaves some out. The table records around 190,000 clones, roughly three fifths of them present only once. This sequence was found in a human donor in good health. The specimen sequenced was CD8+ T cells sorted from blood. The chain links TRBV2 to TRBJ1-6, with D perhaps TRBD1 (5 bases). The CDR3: CASSDRMGGSNNSPLHF. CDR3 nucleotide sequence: TGTGCCAGCAGTGATAGGATGGGGGGGTCGAATAATTCACCCCTCCACTTT.